One sample yielded the 15 T cell receptor beta chains listed below, sequenced in a study of CD8 T cells in ankylosing spondylitis. TCRdb re-analysed the 5' RACE reads in MiXCR, keeping a single row per CDR3 protein. The table includes a few hundred thousand distinct CDR3 sequences, around 20% detected once. Specimen: blood, either unsorted or a sorted T cell fraction (not recorded which). The receptor source for this set is a female donor with ankylosing spondylitis or in good health (not recorded which).

This clonotype was seen ten or more times. The chain uses TRBV20-1 and TRBJ1-4; D unclear. Germline CDR1 reads DFQATT; CDR2 reads SNEGSKA (reference sequence). V was shortened by 6 bases and J by 0 bases, with 8 bases between the two germline ends. The CDR3 loop spans 13 amino acids. CDR3 in amino acids: CSAVVSTNEKLFF. CDR3 bases: TGCAGTGCCGTCGTATCAACTAATGAAAAACTGTTTTTT.

V gene TRBV7-2 combines with J gene TRBJ1-1; D perhaps matches TRBD1 (6 bases). Germline V lookup: CDR1 SGHTA, CDR2 FQGNSA. The CDR3 is 14 residues long. V lost 7 bases and J 1 base, leaving 13 bases between the germline ends. The CDR3 loop is CASTRGRENTEAFF. CDR3 in DNA: TGTGCCAGCACCAGGGGCAGGGAGAACACTGAAGCTTTCTTT.

This clonotype was seen a handful of times. The V call is TRBV7-2, the J call TRBJ2-1; no firm D call. Germline assignment: CDR1 SGHTA and CDR2 FQGNSA. V was pared by 5 bases and J by 4 bases, with 15 bases between. The CDR3 runs 15 residues. CDR3 in amino acids: CASSPVRLGYNEQFF. The CDR3 region has the DNA TGTGCCAGCAGCCCCGTGAGGCTTGGGTACAATGAGCAGTTCTTC.

This chain links TRBV20-1 with TRBJ2-7, with D possibly being TRBD1 or TRBD2 (5 bases each). V was trimmed by 5 bases and J by 4 bases, leaving 15 bases between them. The V gene's germline CDR1 is DFQATT and CDR2 SNEGSKA (reference sequence). The CDR3 is 13 amino acids. CDR3 DNA sequence: TGCAGTGCTCCGGGGCCTAGAGGATACGAGCAGTACTTC. Encoded protein: CSAPGPRGYEQYF.

Only a few counts were recorded for this clonotype. This chain joins TRBV27 and TRBJ2-7; 7 positions match TRBD1. The CDR3 loop spans 15 amino acids. V lost 4 bases and J lost 3; bases outside the gene matches: 9. Germline CDR1 MNHEY, CDR2 SMNVEV (reference sequence). The CDR3 DNA follows: TGTGCCAGCAGTTCCCCCGGGACAGTTATCTACGAGCAGTACTTC. As protein: CASSSPGTVIYEQYF.

This clonotype was detected many times. This chain connects TRBV12-3 or TRBV12-4 to TRBJ2-1; D ambiguous. This CDR3 region has 13 residues. Trimming took 7 bases from V and 6 from J, leaving 13 bases between them. In DNA form, the CDR3 reads TGTGCCAGCACCTGGGCAGGTCCCAATGAGCAGTTCTTC. Amino acids: CASTWAGPNEQFF.

A few counts support this clonotype. This chain connects TRBV30 to TRBJ1-6, with a possible D match to TRBD1 (5 bases). The CDR3 spans 14 residues. V shed 0 bases and J shed 7 bases, with 10 bases lying between them. Germline CDR1 reads GTSNPN; CDR2 reads SVGIG (reference sequence). The CDR3 nucleotides read TGTGCCTGGAGTGTGGGACGGACGAATTCACCCCTCCACTTT. It specifies CAWSVGRTNSPLHF. The full variable domain, completed using reference TRBV30 and TRBJ1-6, is SQTIHQWPATLVQPVGSPLSLECTVEGTSNPNLYWYRQAAGRGLQLLFYSVGIGQISSEVPQNLSASRPQDRQFILSSKKLLLSDSGFYLCAWSVGRTNSPLHFGNGTRLTVT.

The chain uses TRBV7-2 and TRBJ1-4; the D gene is possibly TRBD1 (6 bases). Looked up from germline, CDR1 is SGHTA and CDR2 is FQGNSA. The CDR3 spans 15 residues. Trimming shortened V by 5 bases and J by 5 bases, and 15 bases separated the two germline ends. This chain's CDR3 is CASSLGRGHNEKLFF. The CDR3 nucleotides are TGTGCCAGCAGCCTAGGGCGGGGGCACAATGAAAAACTGTTTTTT. Drawing the rest from reference TRBV7-2 and TRBJ1-4, the complete variable domain is GAGVSQSPSNKVTEKGKDVELRCDPISGHTALYWYRQSLGQGLEFLIYFQGNSAPDKSGLPSDRFSAERTGGSVSTLTIQRTQQEDSAVYLCASSLGRGHNEKLFFGSGTQLSVL.

This clonotype was seen more than once but under ten times. V usage is TRBV4-3 and J usage is TRBJ2-3; perhaps TRBD1 as D (6 bases). The CDR3 is made up of 15 amino acids. CDR1 and CDR2 from the germline V gene are LGHNA and YSLEER. The V gene lost 1 base and the J gene lost 3 bases, with 11 bases spanning the gap. The CDR3 loop reads CASSQGGQATDTQYF. DNA of the CDR3: TGCGCCAGCAGCCAAGGGGGGCAGGCAACAGATACGCAGTATTTT.

This chain links TRBV4-2 with TRBJ2-7; D might be TRBD1 (6 bases). Trimming pared 4 bases from V and 3 bases from J, leaving 22 bases between. This CDR3 has 17 amino acids. Germline V gene data show CDR1 as LGHNA and CDR2 as YNFKEQ. CDR3 sequence (DNA): TGTGCCAGCAGCCTCGCCAGGGGACCGGGACACGTCTACGAGCAGTACTTC. Its protein product is CASSLARGPGHVYEQYF.

This chain connects TRBV5-1 to TRBJ1-5; D is perhaps TRBD1 (5 bases). Germline loops: CDR1 SGHRS, CDR2 YFSETQ. The CDR3 is 15 residues long. Trimming left V 4 bases short and J 3 bases short, with 14 bases between. In nucleotides, the CDR3 is TGCGCCAGCAGCCCCCAGGGTGGGGCCAATCAGCCCCAGCATTTT. It codes for CASSPQGGANQPQHF.

The chain has TRBV10-3 and TRBJ2-5; TRBD2 matches 9 bases. After removal of 9 bases from V and 4 bases from J, the junction contained 9 bases not matched to a gene. Germline-derived CDR1 and CDR2 are ENHRY and SYGVKD. The CDR3 consists of 14 residues. The CDR3: CAISLAGYRETQYF. CDR3 nucleotide sequence: TGTGCCATTTCCCTAGCGGGATATAGAGAGACCCAGTACTTC.

The chain couples TRBV11-3 to TRBJ2-1; tentatively, D is TRBD2 (5 bases). The V gene's germline CDR1 is SGHNT and CDR2 YENEEA. CDR3 length equals 17 residues. V lost 4 bases to trimming and J lost 5 bases, with 21 bases between them. The CDR3 DNA is TGTGCCAGCAGCTCGGACTTCCGACCTGGCAATGACAATGAGCAGTTCTTC. It translates to CASSSDFRPGNDNEQFF.

This clonotype has just a few counts. The rearrangement joins TRBV12-5 to TRBJ1-1; TRBD1 is a possible D gene (6 bases). Trimming cost V 6 bases and J 3 bases, with 11 bases left between them. There are 13 residues in the CDR3. Per the germline V gene, CDR1 is LGHNT and CDR2 is FRNRAP. The CDR3 nucleotides are TGTGCTAGTGGACTGGACAGTTACACTGAAGCTTTCTTT. Protein product: CASGLDSYTEAFF.

This clonotype was found a few times. The chain joins TRBV5-1 to TRBJ2-3; D gene uncertain. The CDR3 covers 15 residues. V lost 2 bases and J 2 bases, leaving 12 bases between the germline ends. Germline CDR1 reads SGHRS; CDR2 reads YFSETQ. The CDR3 nucleotides are TGCGCCAGCAGCTTCCGACCTCTTGACACAGATACGCAGTATTTT. As protein: CASSFRPLDTDTQYF.